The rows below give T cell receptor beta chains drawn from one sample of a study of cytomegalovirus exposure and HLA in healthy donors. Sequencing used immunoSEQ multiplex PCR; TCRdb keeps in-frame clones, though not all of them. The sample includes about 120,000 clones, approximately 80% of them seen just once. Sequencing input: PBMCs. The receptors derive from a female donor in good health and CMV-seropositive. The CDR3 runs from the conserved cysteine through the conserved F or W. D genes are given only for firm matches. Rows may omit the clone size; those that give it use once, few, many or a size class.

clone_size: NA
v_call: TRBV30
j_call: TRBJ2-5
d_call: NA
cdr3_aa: CAWSVPDRGGETQYF
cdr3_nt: TGTGCCTGGAGTGTACCCGACCGGGGAGGAGAGACCCAGTACTTC

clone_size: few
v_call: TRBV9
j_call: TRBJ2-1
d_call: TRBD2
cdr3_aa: CASSVSSGTSGGQDEQFF
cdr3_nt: TGTGCCAGCAGCGTGAGCTCCGGGACTAGCGGGGGGCAGGATGAGCAGTTCTTC

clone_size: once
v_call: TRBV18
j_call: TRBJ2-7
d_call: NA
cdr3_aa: CASSPRSITVEQYF
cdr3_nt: TGTGCCAGCTCACCGAGATCTATCACTGTCGAGCAGTACTTC

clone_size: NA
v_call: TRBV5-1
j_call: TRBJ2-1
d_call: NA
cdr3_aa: CASSLGRGGTVNEQFF
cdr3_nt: TGCGCCAGCAGCTTAGGGCGCGGGGGGACAGTTAATGAGCAGTTCTTC

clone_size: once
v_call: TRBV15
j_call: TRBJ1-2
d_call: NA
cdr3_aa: CATSRALTNYGYTF
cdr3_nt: TGTGCCACCAGCAGAGCCTTAACTAACTATGGCTACACCTTC

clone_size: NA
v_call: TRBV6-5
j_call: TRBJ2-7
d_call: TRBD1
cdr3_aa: CASSYSPGQTYEQYF
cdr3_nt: TGTGCCAGCAGTTACTCTCCGGGACAGACCTACGAGCAGTACTTC

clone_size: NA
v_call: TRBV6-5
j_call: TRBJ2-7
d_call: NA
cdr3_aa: CASSSPGSYEQYF
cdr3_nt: TGTGCCAGCAGTAGCCCGGGCTCCTACGAGCAGTACTTC

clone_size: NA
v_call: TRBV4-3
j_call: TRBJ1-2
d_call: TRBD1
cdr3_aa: CASSQDGDRDGYTF
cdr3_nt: TGCGCCAGCAGCCAAGATGGAGACAGGGACGGCTACACCTTC

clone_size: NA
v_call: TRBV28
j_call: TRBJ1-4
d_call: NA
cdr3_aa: CASSITRSEKLFF
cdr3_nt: TGTGCCAGCAGCATCACACGGAGTGAAAAACTGTTTTTT

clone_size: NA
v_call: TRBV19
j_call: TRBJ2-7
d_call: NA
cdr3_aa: CASSRQETSYEQYF
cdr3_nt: TGTGCCAGTAGCCGACAGGAGACATCCTACGAGCAGTACTTC

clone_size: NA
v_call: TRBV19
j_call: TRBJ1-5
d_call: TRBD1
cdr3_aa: CASSISETGNQPQHF
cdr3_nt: TGTGCCAGTAGTATCTCTGAGACAGGGAATCAGCCCCAGCATTTT

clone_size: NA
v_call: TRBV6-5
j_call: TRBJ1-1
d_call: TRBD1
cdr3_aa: CASTIRGLTEAFF
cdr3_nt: TGTGCCAGCACCATCAGGGGGCTAACTGAAGCTTTCTTT

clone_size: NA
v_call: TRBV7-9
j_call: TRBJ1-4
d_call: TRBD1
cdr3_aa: CASSAGQGGEKLFF
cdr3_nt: TGTGCCAGCAGCGCGGGACAGGGGGGAGAAAAACTGTTTTTT

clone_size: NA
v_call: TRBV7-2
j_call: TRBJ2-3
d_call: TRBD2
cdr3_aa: CASSLGVAGHSEYF
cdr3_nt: TGTGCCAGCAGCTTAGGCGTAGCGGGCCACAGCGAGTATTTT

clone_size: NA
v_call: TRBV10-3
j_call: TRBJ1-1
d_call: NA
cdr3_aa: CAISERATEAFF
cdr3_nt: TGTGCCATCAGTGAGAGAGCTACTGAAGCTTTCTTT

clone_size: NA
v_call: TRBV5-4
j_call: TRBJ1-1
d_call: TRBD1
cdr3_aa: CASSTPGQGGKNTEAFF
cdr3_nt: TGTGCCAGCAGCACTCCGGGACAGGGAGGTAAAAACACTGAAGCTTTCTTT

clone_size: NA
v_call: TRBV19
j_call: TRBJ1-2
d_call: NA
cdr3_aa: CASSNRTPYGYTF
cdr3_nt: TGTGCCAGTAGTAATCGGACACCCTATGGCTACACCTTC

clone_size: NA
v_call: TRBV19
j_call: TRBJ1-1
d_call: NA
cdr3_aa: CASSIIFAGVNTEAFF
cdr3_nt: TGTGCCAGTAGTATTATCTTCGCCGGGGTGAACACTGAAGCTTTCTTT

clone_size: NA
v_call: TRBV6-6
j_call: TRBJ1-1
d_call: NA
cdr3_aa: CAIKRELNTEAFF
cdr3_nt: TGTGCCATAAAGAGGGAATTGAACACTGAAGCTTTCTTT

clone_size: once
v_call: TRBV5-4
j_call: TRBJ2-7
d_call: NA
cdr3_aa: CASSFYQGQGLDGEQYF
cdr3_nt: TGTGCCAGCAGCTTCTACCAAGGACAAGGGCTGGATGGCGAGCAGTACTTC

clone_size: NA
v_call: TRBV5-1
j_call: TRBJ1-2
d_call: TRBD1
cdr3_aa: CASSLGGRVGYGYTF
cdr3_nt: TGCGCCAGCAGCCTAGGGGGCCGGGTTGGCTATGGCTACACCTTC

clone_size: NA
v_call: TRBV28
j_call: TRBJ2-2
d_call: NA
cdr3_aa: CASSSLNTGELFF
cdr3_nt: TGTGCCAGCAGTTCCCTGAACACCGGGGAGCTGTTTTTT

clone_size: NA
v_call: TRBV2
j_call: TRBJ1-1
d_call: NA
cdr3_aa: CAIRGGNTEAFF
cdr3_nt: TGTGCCATCCGAGGAGGGAACACTGAAGCTTTCTTT

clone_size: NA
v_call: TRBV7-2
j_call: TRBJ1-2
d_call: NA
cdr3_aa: CASSPYADYGYTF
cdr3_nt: TGTGCCAGCAGCCCCTACGCGGACTATGGCTACACCTTC

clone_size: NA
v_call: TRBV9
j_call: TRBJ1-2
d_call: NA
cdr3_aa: CASSGQTANYGYTF
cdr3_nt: TGTGCCAGCAGCGGACAGACAGCTAACTATGGCTACACCTTC

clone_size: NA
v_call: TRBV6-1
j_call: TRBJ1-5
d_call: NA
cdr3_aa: CASREPGQIDSNQPQHF
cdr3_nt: TGTGCCAGCAGGGAACCCGGACAGATTGATAGCAATCAGCCCCAGCATTTT

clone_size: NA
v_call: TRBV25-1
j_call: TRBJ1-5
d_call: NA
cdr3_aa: CASGGTLVNQPQHF
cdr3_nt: TGTGCCAGTGGGGGGACTTTGGTCAATCAGCCCCAGCATTTT

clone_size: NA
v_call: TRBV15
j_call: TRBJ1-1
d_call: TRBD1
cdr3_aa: CATSTATGGSEAFF
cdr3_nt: TGTGCCACCAGCACCGCGACAGGGGGCTCCGAAGCTTTCTTT

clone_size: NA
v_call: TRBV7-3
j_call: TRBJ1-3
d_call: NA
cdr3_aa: CASSLSGSSGNTIYF
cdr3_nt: TGTGCCAGCAGCTTAAGCGGAAGCTCTGGAAACACCATATATTTT

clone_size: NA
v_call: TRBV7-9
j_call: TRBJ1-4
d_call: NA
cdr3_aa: CASSFGGNNEKLFF
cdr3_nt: TGTGCCAGCAGTTTCGGGGGGAATAATGAAAAACTGTTTTTT

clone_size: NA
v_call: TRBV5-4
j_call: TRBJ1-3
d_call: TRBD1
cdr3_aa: CASSLQGSGNTIYF
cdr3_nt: TGTGCCAGCAGCCTACAGGGGTCTGGAAACACCATATATTTT

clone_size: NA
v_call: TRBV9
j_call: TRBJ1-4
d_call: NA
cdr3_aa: CASSVGSPREKLFF
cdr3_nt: TGTGCCAGCAGCGTAGGGTCCCCGAGGGAAAAACTGTTTTTT

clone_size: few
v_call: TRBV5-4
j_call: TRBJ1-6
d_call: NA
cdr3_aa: CASSPDRLRSPLHF
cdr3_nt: TGTGCCAGCAGCCCCGACAGGCTGAGGTCACCCCTCCACTTT

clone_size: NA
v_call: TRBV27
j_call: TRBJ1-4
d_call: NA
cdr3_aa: CASSSGTKNEKLFF
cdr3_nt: TGTGCCAGCAGCTCCGGGACAAAAAATGAAAAACTGTTTTTT

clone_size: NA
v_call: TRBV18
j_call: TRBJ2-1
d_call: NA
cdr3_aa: CASFLDTYNEQFF
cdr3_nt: TGTGCCAGCTTCCTGGACACCTACAATGAGCAGTTCTTC

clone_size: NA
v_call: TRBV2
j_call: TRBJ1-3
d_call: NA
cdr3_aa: CASSEAGGGNTIYF
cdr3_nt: TGTGCCAGCAGTGAAGCGGGGGGTGGAAACACCATATATTTT

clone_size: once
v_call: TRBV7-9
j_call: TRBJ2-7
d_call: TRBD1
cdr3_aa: CASSLPTGTYEQYF
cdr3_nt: TGTGCCAGCAGCTTACCGACAGGGACCTACGAGCAGTACTTC

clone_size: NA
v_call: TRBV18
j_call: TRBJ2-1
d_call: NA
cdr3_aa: CASSPRLNDNEQFF
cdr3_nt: TGTGCCAGCTCACCGAGACTGAACGACAATGAGCAGTTCTTC

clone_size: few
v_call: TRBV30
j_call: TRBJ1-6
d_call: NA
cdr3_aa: CAWRGTGYSPLHF
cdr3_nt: TGTGCCTGGAGGGGGACTGGATATTCACCCCTCCACTTT

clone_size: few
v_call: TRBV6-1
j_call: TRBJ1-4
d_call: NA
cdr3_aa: CASSEQTGATNEKLFF
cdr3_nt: TGTGCCAGCAGTGAACAGACAGGTGCAACTAATGAAAAACTGTTTTTT

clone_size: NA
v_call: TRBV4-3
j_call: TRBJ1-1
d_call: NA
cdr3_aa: CASSQLAGNTEAFF
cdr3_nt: TGCGCCAGCAGCCAACTAGCCGGGAACACTGAAGCTTTCTTT

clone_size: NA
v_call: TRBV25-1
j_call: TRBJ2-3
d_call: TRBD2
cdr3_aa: CATIAGGITDTQYF
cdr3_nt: TGTGCCACCATAGCGGGGGGGATCACAGATACGCAGTATTTT

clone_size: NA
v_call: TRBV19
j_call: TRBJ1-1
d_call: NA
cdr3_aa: CASSWGVNTEAFF
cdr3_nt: TGTGCCAGTAGTTGGGGAGTGAACACTGAAGCTTTCTTT

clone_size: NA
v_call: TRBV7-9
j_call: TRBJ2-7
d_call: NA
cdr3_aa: CASIRDGWSEQYF
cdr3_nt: TGTGCCAGCATTCGTGATGGGTGGAGCGAGCAGTACTTC

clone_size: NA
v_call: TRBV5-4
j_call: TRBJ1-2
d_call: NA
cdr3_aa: CASSLPIPGYGYTF
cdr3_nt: TGTGCCAGCAGCTTGCCCATCCCAGGCTATGGCTACACCTTC

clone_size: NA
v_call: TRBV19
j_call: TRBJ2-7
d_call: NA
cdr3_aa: CASNSQGGDYEQYF
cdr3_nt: TGTGCCAGTAATTCACAGGGTGGTGACTACGAGCAGTACTTC

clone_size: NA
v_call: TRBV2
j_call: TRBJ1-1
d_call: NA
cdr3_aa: CASRVTGLEAFF
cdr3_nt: TGTGCCAGCAGGGTCACCGGTCTCGAAGCTTTCTTT

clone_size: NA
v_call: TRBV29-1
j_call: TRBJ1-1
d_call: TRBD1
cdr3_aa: CSVDRGNTEAFF
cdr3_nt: TGCAGCGTCGACAGGGGTAATACTGAAGCTTTCTTT

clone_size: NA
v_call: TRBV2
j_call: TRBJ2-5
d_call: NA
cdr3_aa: CASSRETQYF
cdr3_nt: TGTGCCAGCTCCAGGGAGACCCAGTACTTC

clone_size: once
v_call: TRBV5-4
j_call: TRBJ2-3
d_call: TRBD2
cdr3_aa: CASSLARASGGFRTQYF
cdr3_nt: TGTGCCAGCAGCTTGGCCAGGGCTAGCGGGGGGTTCCGGACGCAGTATTTT

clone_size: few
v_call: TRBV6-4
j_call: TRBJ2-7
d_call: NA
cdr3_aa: CAAEDSRTYEQYF
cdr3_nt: TGTGCCGCGGAGGACAGTAGGACCTACGAGCAGTACTTC

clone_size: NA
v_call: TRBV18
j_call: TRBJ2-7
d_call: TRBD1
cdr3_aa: CASSPGTGGYEQYF
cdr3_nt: TGTGCCAGCTCACCCGGGACAGGGGGCTACGAGCAGTACTTC

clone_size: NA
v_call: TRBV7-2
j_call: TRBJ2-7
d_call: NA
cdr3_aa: CASSLAMRTYEQYF
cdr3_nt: TGTGCCAGCAGCTTAGCTATGAGGACCTACGAGCAGTACTTC

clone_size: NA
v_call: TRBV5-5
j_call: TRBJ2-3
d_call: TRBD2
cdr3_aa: CASSSASGGSPLFSAQYF
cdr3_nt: TGTGCCAGCAGCTCCGCTAGCGGGGGGTCCCCCTTGTTTAGTGCGCAGTATTTT

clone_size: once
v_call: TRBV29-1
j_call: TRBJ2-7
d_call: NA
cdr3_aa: CSVGIWEDGPYEQYF
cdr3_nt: TGCAGCGTTGGAATCTGGGAGGACGGACCCTACGAGCAGTACTTC